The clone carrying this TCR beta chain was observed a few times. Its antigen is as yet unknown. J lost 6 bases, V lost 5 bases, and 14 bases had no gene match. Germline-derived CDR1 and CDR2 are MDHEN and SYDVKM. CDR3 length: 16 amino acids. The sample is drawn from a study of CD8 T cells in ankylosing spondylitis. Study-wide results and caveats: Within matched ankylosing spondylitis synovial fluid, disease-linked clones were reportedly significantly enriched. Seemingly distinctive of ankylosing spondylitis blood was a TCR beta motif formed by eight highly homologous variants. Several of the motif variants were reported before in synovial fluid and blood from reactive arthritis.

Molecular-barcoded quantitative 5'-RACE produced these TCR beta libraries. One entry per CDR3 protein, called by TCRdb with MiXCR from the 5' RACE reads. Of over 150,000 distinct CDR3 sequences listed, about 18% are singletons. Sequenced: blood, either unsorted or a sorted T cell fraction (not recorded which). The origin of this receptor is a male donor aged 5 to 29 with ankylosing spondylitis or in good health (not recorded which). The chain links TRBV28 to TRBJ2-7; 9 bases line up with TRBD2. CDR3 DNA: TGTGCCAGCAGTCCATCCCCACTGGCGGGAGGGCGCGAGCAGTACTTC. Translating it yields CASSPSPLAGGREQYF.